One and the same sample provided the 19 T cell receptor beta chains below, sequenced in a study of CD8+CD57+ T cells in acquired aplastic anemia. Whoever was chosen for sequencing had shown CD8+CD57+ cell expansion by flow cytometry. The study profiled TCR beta VDJ and CDR3 using genomic DNA as template. MiXCR, applied by TCRdb to the reads, yields one record per CDR3 protein. The sample contains approximately 250,000 distinct CDR3 sequences, 82% of which appear only once. Sequencing used sorted CD4+, CD8+, or CD8+CD57+ T cells (not recorded which) from PBMCs. Source of these receptors: a human donor with aplastic anemia.

The rearrangement links TRBV7-9 to TRBJ2-5; perhaps D is TRBD1 or TRBD2 (7 bases each). Germline loops: CDR1 SEHNR, CDR2 FQNEAQ (reference sequence). V shed 5 bases and J shed 12 bases, with 25 bases lying between them. There are 15 residues in the CDR3. CDR3 loop: CASSPQGTWGGNEYF. The CDR3 coding sequence is TGTGCCAGCAGCCCACAGGGGACCTGGGGGGGGAACGAGTACTTC.

As concerns this clonotype: Lacking the conserved final phenylalanine or tryptophan, this CDR3 likely reflects a read error. No DNA is shown, since the ends of the CDR3 on it are uncertain; the CDR3 is the one TCRdb lists. This sequence joins TRBV7-2 and TRBJ2-3; TRBD1 reflects the table's D call only, with no check against the DNA. The CDR3 sequence runs 13 residues, both termini included. Germline CDR1 and CDR2: SGHTA and FQGNSA. CDR3 sequence reads: CASSFTGGADYGY.

This chain joins TRBV7-3 and TRBJ2-3; D is unclear. V was cut by 5 bases and J by 5 bases, with 17 bases left in between. Germline CDR1 is SGHTA and CDR2 is FQGTGA. This CDR3 has 15 residues. CDR3 protein: CASSAATSRIDTQYF. The CDR3 DNA reads as TGTGCCAGCAGCGCCGCGACCAGCAGAATAGATACGCAGTATTTT.

This clonotype was observed a few times. No DNA is shown, since the ends of the CDR3 on it are uncertain; the CDR3 is the one TCRdb lists. V is TRBV7-8 and J is TRBJ2-7; the DNA was not compared with TRBD2, the D call given in the table. The CDR3 length is 14 residues, termini included. Germline V gene lookup returns CDR1 SGHVS and CDR2 FQNEAQ. CDR3 sequence: CASSFAGGNYEQYF.

V is TRBV7-2 and J is TRBJ1-2; D gene ambiguous. Germline V gene data show CDR1 as SGHTA and CDR2 as FQGNSA. The CDR3 covers 15 residues. The ends were cut back, 2 bases at V and 4 bases at J, with 14 bases in the middle. The CDR3 DNA reads TGTGCCAGCAGCTTACGGGTGTCCCTAGTCTATGGCTACACCTTC. It is translated as CASSLRVSLVYGYTF.

This clonotype was seen once. V and J are TRBV7-2 and TRBJ2-7, with 7 bases aligning to TRBD2. There are 17 residues in the CDR3. The germline V gene encodes CDR1 SGHTA and CDR2 FQGNSA. V was clipped by 5 bases and J by 4 bases; unmatched bases: 17. This chain's CDR3 is CASSQERGVAGEYEQYV. CDR3 sequence (DNA): TGTGCCAGCAGCCAAGAACGCGGGGTAGCGGGCGAGTACGAGCAGTACGTC.

To note about this clonotype: The CDR3 does not close with the conserved phenylalanine or tryptophan, likely indicating a read error. The limits of the CDR3 on the DNA are not certain, so only TCRdb's listed CDR3 is given. The V call is TRBV7-9, the J call TRBJ2-1; the D call TRBD1 from the table was never checked on the DNA. The CDR3 totals 13 residues, both ends included. Germline values: CDR1 SEHNR, CDR2 FQNEAQ (reference sequence). CDR3 sequence reads: CASSDGGGHELFC.

The chain couples TRBV7-3 to TRBJ1-1; TRBD1 agrees at 7 bases. Germline CDR1 SGHTA, CDR2 FQGTGA. This CDR3 has 15 residues. Unmatched junction bases numbered 15, after V lost 3 bases and J lost 11 bases. The CDR3 coding sequence is TGTGCCAGCAGCTTGGATCTGACAGGGTACCCTGTCGCTTTCTTT. Protein sequence: CASSLDLTGYPVAFF.

A remark on this clonotype: The conserved final phenylalanine or tryptophan is absent from the CDR3, which likely points to a read error. The limits of the CDR3 on the DNA are not certain, so only TCRdb's listed CDR3 is given. The rearrangement joins TRBV7-6 to TRBJ2-3. Germline V gene data show CDR1 as SGHVS and CDR2 as FNYEAQ. From its first to its last residue, the CDR3 has 14 amino acids. The CDR3 is CASSLTADHDTHYL.

Details on this clonotype: An end of the junction differs from the germline gene, which may be a read error. This chain joins TRBV15 and TRBJ2-7; D assignment may be TRBD1 or TRBD2 (6 bases each). This CDR3 contains 15 residues. The V gene's germline CDR1 is LNHNV and CDR2 YYDKDF (reference sequence). The CDR3 reads CATSRDYAEGGEPYF. The CDR3 nucleotides are TGTGCCACCAGCAGAGACTACGCGGAGGGGGGCGAGCCGTACTTC.

With regard to this clonotype: At one end, the junction sequence differs from germline, possibly due to a read error. The J gene is TRBJ2-5, the V gene TRBV7-9, with 9 bases lining up with TRBD1. The CDR3 is 14 amino acids. The germline gives CDR1 SEHNR, CDR2 FQNEAQ (reference sequence). Here the CDR3 reads CASSPADRGDGHTF. The CDR3 region has the DNA TGTGCCAGCAGTCCCGCGGACAGGGGAGATGGCCACACCTTC.

The chain carries TRBV9 and TRBJ1-6; no firm D call. Germline lookup yields CDR1 SGDLS and CDR2 YYNGEE. The CDR3 runs to 15 residues. V was pared by 0 bases and J by 9 bases, with 13 bases between. The CDR3 DNA follows: TGTGCCAGCAGCGTAGCTGACATCCGAAGTTCACCCCTCCACTTT. Amino acid sequence: CASSVADIRSSPLHF.

Details on this clonotype: A read error may account for a junction end that differs from germline. The rearrangement uses TRBV9 and TRBJ2-7; D is undetermined. This CDR3 is built from 14 residues. CDR1 SGDLS and CDR2 YYNGEE come from the germline V gene. The CDR3 is CASSGVGYTYELYF. Here the CDR3 DNA reads TGTGCCAGCAGCGGCGTGGGGTACACCTACGAGCTGTACTTC. The complete variable domain, with remaining parts taken from reference TRBV9 and TRBJ2-7, reads DSGVTQTPKHLITATGQRVTLRCSPRSGDLSVYWYQQSLDQGLQFLIQYYNGEERAKGNILERFSAQQFPDLHSELNLSSLELGDSALYFCASSGVGYTYELYFGPGTRLTVT.

The J gene is TRBJ2-3, the V gene TRBV5-6, with TRBD1 matching over 7 bases. The CDR3 consists of 16 residues. Germline V gives CDR1 SGHDT, CDR2 YYEEEE. The trim removed 0 bases at V and 2 bases at J, leaving 6 bases unmatched. The CDR3 spells CASSLERGPYTDTQYF. The DNA for the CDR3 is TGTGCCAGCAGCTTGGAGAGGGGGCCATACACAGATACGCAGTATTTT.

The chain combines TRBV4-3 with TRBJ2-7; TRBD1 agrees at 9 bases. The CDR3 spans 16 residues. CDR1 is LGHNA, CDR2 YSLEER, per germline. V shed 3 bases and J 0 bases; nucleotides not matched to a gene: 6. The CDR3 DNA sequence: TGCGCCAGCAGCCAGCTCGGACAGGGGTGCTCCTACGAGCAGTACGTC. Its protein product is CASSQLGQGCSYEQYV.

The sample holds one count of this clonotype. The chain has TRBV7-3 and TRBJ2-7; TRBD2 is a possible D gene (6 bases). The CDR3 consists of 13 residues. V gave up 2 bases and J gave up 8 bases, with 13 bases separating them. CDR1 is SGHTA, CDR2 FQGTGA, per germline. CDR3 sequence (DNA): TGTGCCAGCAGCTTATCAGGCGGAGGGCAGCAGTACGTC. Translating gives CASSLSGGGQQYV.

On this clonotype itself: This CDR3 fails to terminate in the conserved phenylalanine or tryptophan, so it likely reflects a read error. The DNA is left out, because the CDR3 cannot be placed on it with certainty; the CDR3 is given as TCRdb lists it. The chain employs TRBV9 and TRBJ2-3; the table's D gene call, TRBD1, was not cross checked with the DNA. Germline CDR1 is SGDLS and CDR2 is YYNGEE. A total of 13 residues make up the CDR3, ends included. CDR3 protein: CASSVGGGATDTH.

The genes are TRBV7-8 and TRBJ1-1; D is uncertain. Germline V CDR1 and CDR2: SGHVS, FQNEAQ. The CDR3 runs 15 residues. V was clipped by 0 bases and J by 9 bases, with 17 bases between them. Here the CDR3 reads CASSLARTPDTQAFF. CDR3 bases: TGTGCCAGCAGCTTAGCGCGGACTCCCGACACGCAAGCTTTCTTT.

This rearrangement joins TRBV24-1 to TRBJ2-1; the D gene is possibly TRBD1 (6 bases). The CDR3 contains 11 residues. The ends were cut back, 7 bases at V and 10 bases at J, with 10 bases in the middle. The germline V gene has CDR1 KGHDR and CDR2 SFDVKD. CDR3 DNA sequence: TGTGCCACCAGCATCACAGGGGAGCAGTTCTTC. It codes for CATSITGEQFF.